This is a list of T cell receptor beta chains from one sample in a study of blood T cell repertoires in COVID-19. Profiled with immunoSEQ multiplex PCR; TCRdb holds only in-frame clones, not every one. The sample contains around 200,000 clones, 70% to 90% of which appear only once. Sequencing used peripheral blood. The receptors originated from a woman of 80 years or more in a cohort sampled during active or convalescent COVID-19. Both conserved end residues are part of each CDR3. The order of the fields is D gene, J gene, V gene, clone size, CDR3 length, CDR3 DNA, CDR3 protein. The D gene is left open where the match is weak. For some rows the clone size is stated as once, few or many, or as a class when expanded; others skip it.

>TRBD2|TRBJ2-3|TRBV3-1/TRBV3-2|.|16
TGTGCCAGCAGCCGGGCGACTAGCGGACGCACAGATACGCAGTATTTT
CASSRATSGRTDTQYF
>.|TRBJ1-1|TRBV4-3|.|15
TGCGCCAGCAGCCAAGAAGCGACCTCGGGGACTGAAGCTTTCTTT
CASSQEATSGTEAFF
>TRBD1|TRBJ2-3|TRBV18|.|15
TGTGCCAGCTCACCGCCGGGACAGGGGACAGATACGCAGTATTTT
CASSPPGQGTDTQYF
>.|TRBJ2-7|TRBV7-2|.|14
TGTGCCAGCAGCTTAGTATCCGGTACCTACGAGCAGTACTTC
CASSLVSGTYEQYF
>.|TRBJ2-5|TRBV20-1|.|14
TGCAGTGCTAGTCTAGGGGAAGAAGGGGAGACCCAGTACTTC
CSASLGEEGETQYF
>.|TRBJ1-5|TRBV28|.|15
TGTGCCAGCAGGCCTAATGGGGCTACCAATCAGCCCCAGCATTTT
CASRPNGATNQPQHF
>.|TRBJ2-3|TRBV7-8|once|13
TGTGCCAGCAGCGTACCTAGCATTGATACGCAGTATTTT
CASSVPSIDTQYF
>.|TRBJ2-2|TRBV28|.|14
TGTGCCAGCGTTCGTGACAGCGACACCGGGGAGCTGTTTTTT
CASVRDSDTGELFF
>TRBD1|TRBJ1-1|TRBV6-2/TRBV6-3|.|18
TGTGCCAGCAGTTACCCATCCGGGACAGGGGTTTCCAACACTGAAGCTTTCTTT
CASSYPSGTGVSNTEAFF
>.|TRBJ1-1|TRBV29-1|.|13
TGCAGCGTTGTCGAGCCTGCGGACACTGAAGCTTTCTTT
CSVVEPADTEAFF
>TRBD1|TRBJ1-1|TRBV5-8|many|13
TGTGCCAGCAGCTTCGGACAGGCGGTGGGAGCTTTCTTT
CASSFGQAVGAFF
>TRBD1|TRBJ1-4|TRBV5-1|.|14
TGCGCCAGCAGCTTCGGGCAGGGGGCTGAAAAACTGTTTTTT
CASSFGQGAEKLFF
>.|TRBJ1-2|TRBV27|.|13
TGTGCCAGCCGTCGAACCCACTACTATGGCTACACCTTC
CASRRTHYYGYTF
>TRBD1|TRBJ1-5|TRBV29-1|.|13
TGCAGCGTTGGCCTCCAGGGGGATCAGCCCCAGCATTTT
CSVGLQGDQPQHF
>.|TRBJ2-3|TRBV18|once|16
TGTGCCAGCTCACCACGGGGGCAGGAGAGCACAGATACGCAGTATTTT
CASSPRGQESTDTQYF
>.|TRBJ1-1|TRBV19|.|11
TGTGCCAGTCAGGGGAACACTGAAGCTTTCTTT
CASQGNTEAFF
>.|TRBJ1-2|TRBV15|.|12
TGTGCCACCAGCAGAGATATCGGGGGCTACACCTTC
CATSRDIGGYTF
>.|TRBJ1-1|TRBV4-1|.|15
TGCGCCAGCAGGTACATGCTAAGGAGAGGGAGTGAAGCTTTCTTT
CASRYMLRRGSEAFF
>.|TRBJ1-6|TRBV6-5|few|13
TGTGCCAGCAGCGCCACGGGTAATTCACCCCTCCACTTT
CASSATGNSPLHF
>.|TRBJ1-5|TRBV7-9|.|14
TGTGCCAGCAGCTCGCCCGGGGGGAACCAGCCCCAGCATTTT
CASSSPGGNQPQHF
>TRBD1|TRBJ2-5|TRBV5-1|.|14
TGCGCCAGCAGCTCGACAGGGGGCGGGGAGACCCAGTACTTC
CASSSTGGGETQYF
>.|TRBJ1-1|TRBV10-2|.|13
TGCGCCAGCAGTGGACAGGTCCGAACTGAAGCTTTCTTT
CASSGQVRTEAFF